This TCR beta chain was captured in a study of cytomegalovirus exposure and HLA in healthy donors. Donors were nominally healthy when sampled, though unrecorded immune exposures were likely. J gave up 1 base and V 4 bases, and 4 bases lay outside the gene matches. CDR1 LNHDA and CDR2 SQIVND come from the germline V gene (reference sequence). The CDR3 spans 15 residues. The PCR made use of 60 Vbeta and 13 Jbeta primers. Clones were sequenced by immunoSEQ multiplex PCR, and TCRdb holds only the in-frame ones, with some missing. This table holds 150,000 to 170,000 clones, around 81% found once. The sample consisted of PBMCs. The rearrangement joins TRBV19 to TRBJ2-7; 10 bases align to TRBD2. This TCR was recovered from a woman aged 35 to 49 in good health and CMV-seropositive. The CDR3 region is CASSRTSGKSYEQYF. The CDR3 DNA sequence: TGTGCCAGTAGTAGGACTAGCGGAAAATCCTACGAGCAGTACTTC.